The TCR beta chain under discussion was sequenced for a study of T cell clonotyping in hematopoietic cell transplantation. General study findings and limits: CD4 and CD8 repertoire contributions could not be separated without sorting. Pathologically expanded recipient clonotypes increased progressively from day 30 to day 180 as diversity fell.

Libraries were prepared by immunoSEQ multiplex PCR; TCRdb keeps only in-frame clonotypes and omits some of them. This table has approximately 75,000 clones, roughly 94% appearing once. The ends lost 5 bases at V and 4 bases at J; junction bases unmatched: 6. This CDR3 is 14 amino acids long. Germline CDR1 and CDR2: SGHTA and FQGNSA. Comment on this clone: Its target is unknown.

This clonotype was sampled from a man in his fifties or sixties in good health. Some clones in this sample may be carry-over from other donors' samples. V is TRBV7-2 and J is TRBJ2-7; 9 nucleotides line up with TRBD2. Sequencing used peripheral blood mononuclear cells. In DNA, the CDR3 is TGTGCCAGCAGCCAAGCGGGGGGTTTGTACGAGCAGTACTTC. This codes for CASSQAGGLYEQYF.